The 11 T cell receptor beta chains below all came from one sample that was sequenced in a study of CD4+ T cells in melanoma (dated by TCRdb to between 2021 and 2024). Libraries were made using the immunoSEQ multiplex PCR assay. Drawn from immuneACCESS, this table holds only the in-frame rearrangements with V and J called that TCRdb kept. Clones are partly lost; checked studies trace under half to an unresolved V gene and leave the rest unexplained. The table for this sample lists about 11,000 clones; around 69% of them were counted only once. Of the sample, around 10% falls within the top ten clones. Source material: cells from a culture (not recorded whether cultured in vitro). The receptors were gathered from a human donor with melanoma.

The rearrangement links TRBV5-1 to TRBJ2-7; the D gene is possibly TRBD1 (7 bases). The CDR3 extends over 16 amino acids. Per the germline V gene, CDR1 is SGHRS and CDR2 is YFSETQ. The ends were cut back, 0 bases at V and 0 bases at J, with 13 bases in the middle. This CDR3 is CASSLGQGGYSYEQYF. CDR3 bases: TGCGCCAGCAGCTTGGGCCAGGGGGGTTACTCCTACGAGCAGTACTTC.

By its share, this clone is medium-sized (0.01 to 0.1%). V and J are TRBV6-6 and TRBJ1-1, with D tentatively TRBD1 (6 bases). Germline CDR1 is MNHNY and CDR2 is SVGAGI (reference sequence). The CDR3 runs to 14 residues. Trimming stripped 6 bases from V and 1 base from J, with 12 bases between. CDR3 nucleotides: TGTGCCAGCAGAACCAGGGGAGAGAACACTGAAGCTTTCTTT. Its translation: CASRTRGENTEAFF.

The chain couples TRBV5-8 to TRBJ2-2; TRBD1 matches at 8 bases. Per the germline V gene, CDR1 is SGHTS and CDR2 is YDEGEE. This CDR3 is built from 15 residues. Trimming took 0 bases from V and 4 from J; bases not matched to a gene: 2. The CDR3 protein is CASSLGQGFTGELFF. The CDR3 DNA is TGTGCCAGCAGCTTGGGACAGGGGTTCACCGGGGAGCTGTTTTTT.

V gene TRBV11-2 combines with J gene TRBJ1-1; 7 positions match TRBD1. This CDR3 spans 16 amino acids. Germline lookup yields CDR1 SGHAT and CDR2 FQNNGV. The V and J ends lost 0 bases and 4 bases, in that order; junction bases with no gene match: 8. CDR3 residues: CASSLDGAGGGTEAFF. The CDR3 DNA follows: TGTGCCAGCAGCTTAGATGGGGCAGGGGGAGGCACTGAAGCTTTCTTT.

V is TRBV5-1 and J is TRBJ1-1; TRBD1 matches at 7 bases. Germline CDR1 reads SGHRS; CDR2 reads YFSETQ. With V trimmed by 0 bases and J by 2 bases, 1 base remained unmatched. The CDR3 has 14 residues. The CDR3 loop is CASSLEGANTEAFF. The CDR3 DNA reads TGCGCCAGCAGCTTGGAGGGGGCCAACACTGAAGCTTTCTTT. The full variable domain, completed using reference TRBV5-1 and TRBJ1-1, is KAGVTQTPRYLIKTRGQQVTLSCSPISGHRSVSWYQQTPGQGLQFLFEYFSETQRNKGNFPGRFSGRQFSNSRSEMNVSTLELGDSALYLCASSLEGANTEAFFGQGTRLTVV.

The V and J genes are TRBV11-2 and TRBJ2-1; no clear D gene. V was clipped by 1 base and J by 0 bases, with 4 bases between them. CDR3 length equals 14 residues. Germline CDR1 SGHAT, CDR2 FQNNGV. The CDR3 DNA sequence: TGTGCCAGCAGCTTAGCAGTCTCCTACAATGAGCAGTTCTTC. Translated: CASSLAVSYNEQFF.

V and J are TRBV5-5 and TRBJ1-2; D is ambiguous. There are 14 residues in the CDR3. CDR1 and CDR2 from the germline V gene are SGHKS and YYEKEE (reference sequence). V gave up 2 bases and J gave up 8 bases, with 16 bases separating them. The CDR3 nucleotides are TGTGCCAGCAGCTTTGATCCGGTTTCGAGCGGCTACACCTTC. This sequence encodes CASSFDPVSSGYTF.

The chain carries TRBV19 and TRBJ1-5; 7 bases align to TRBD1. The CDR3 is 15 residues long. Looked up from germline, CDR1 is LNHDA and CDR2 is SQIVND (reference sequence). J gave up 10 bases and V 1 base, and 10 bases lay outside the gene matches. The CDR3, as DNA: TGTGCCAGTAGTATAGGGGGCGGGACAGCCCGACCCCAGCATTTT. Encoded protein: CASSIGGGTARPQHF.

The chain is built from TRBV5-6 and TRBJ1-6, with TRBD1 matching over 9 bases. CDR1 is SGHDT and CDR2 is YYEEEE in the germline V gene. J gave up 7 bases and V 2 bases, and 7 bases lay outside the gene matches. The CDR3 runs 16 residues. The CDR3 nucleotides are TGTGCCAGCAGCTTATTAGGCGGACAGGGGAATTCACCCCTCCACTTT. It codes for CASSLLGGQGNSPLHF.

This chain uses TRBV13 with TRBJ1-3; no reliable D call. Per germline, CDR1 PRHDT and CDR2 FYEKMQ (reference sequence). V was clipped by 0 bases and J by 0 bases, with 9 bases between them. This CDR3 region has 16 residues. CDR3 sequence reads: CASSLGYTFSGNTIYF. CDR3 DNA: TGTGCCAGCAGCTTAGGGTACACGTTCTCTGGAAACACCATATATTTT.

V usage is TRBV13 and J usage is TRBJ1-2; TRBD1 matches 9 bases. This CDR3 contains 15 residues. Per germline, CDR1 PRHDT and CDR2 FYEKMQ (reference sequence). The J segment lost 5 bases and the V segment lost 4 bases, leaving 8 bases of the junction unmatched. The CDR3 DNA is TGTGCCAGCAGCTCGGCCGGGGACAGGGAGTATGGCTACACCTTC. Protein: CASSSAGDREYGYTF.